This T cell receptor beta chain is drawn from a study of T cells in Graves' hyperthyroidism and ophthalmopathy. Germline lookup yields CDR1 LNHNV and CDR2 YYDKDF (reference sequence). V lost 5 bases and J 7 bases, leaving 21 bases between the germline ends. CDR3 length equals 16 residues. TCR beta CDR3 region amplification was performed from RNA transcripts. Primed by the HTBI set, a first-round RT-PCR was run on the TCR CDR3. TCRdb recomputed calls from the multiplex PCR reads with MiXCR, one row per CDR3 protein. The sample contains more than 650,000 distinct CDR3 sequences, about 14% of which appear only once.

This clonotype originated in a woman aged 18-29 years with Graves' hyperthyroidism. V and J are TRBV15 and TRBJ2-1; a weak D match, TRBD2 (6 bases). Sequenced input: blood. The CDR3 here is CATSRTLARAKNEQFF. The CDR3 DNA is TGTGCCACCAGCCGTACTCTAGCGCGGGCCAAAAATGAGCAGTTCTTC.